What follows are 27 T cell receptor beta chains derived from one specimen sequenced in a study of shared clonotypes between healthy human individuals. This table comes from immunoSEQ multiplex PCR, and its TCRdb copy is limited to in-frame clones, with some not included. The table records about 2.3 million clones, 85% to 95% of them present only once. The sample taken for sequencing was naive CD4+ T cells from PBMCs. Subset in this sample: CD45RA+ positively selected. The receptors were sampled from a man younger than 35 in good health. Some clones in this sample may be carry-over from other donors' samples.

This rearrangement joins TRBV27 to TRBJ1-4; D unclear. V dropped 5 bases and J dropped 7 bases, with 8 bases sitting between them. The V gene's germline CDR1 is MNHEY and CDR2 SMNVEV (reference sequence). CDR3 length: 12 residues. This CDR3 is CASSDPGEKLFF. In DNA form, the CDR3 reads TGTGCCAGCAGTGATCCGGGTGAAAAACTGTTTTTT.

The rearrangement links TRBV7-6 to TRBJ2-7, with unresolved D. Trimming took off 5 bases at V and 1 base at J, with 12 bases between the two ends. The CDR3 covers 14 residues. Looked up from germline, CDR1 is SGHVS and CDR2 is FNYEAQ. CDR3 DNA: TGTGCCAGCAGCCCCCTGGGCCAGTCCTACGAGCAGTACTTC. It specifies CASSPLGQSYEQYF.

The rearrangement links TRBV27 to TRBJ2-3; 14 bases are shared with TRBD2. The V gene end was trimmed by 6 bases and the J gene end by 0 bases; junction bases not matched to a gene: 11. Germline CDR1 is MNHEY and CDR2 is SMNVEV (reference sequence). CDR3 length: 19 residues. CDR3: CASSPRLAGGGTSTDTQYF. CDR3 sequence (DNA): TGTGCCAGCAGCCCAAGACTAGCGGGAGGGGGTACGAGCACAGATACGCAGTATTTT.

V is TRBV7-3 and J is TRBJ1-5; D is unclear. This CDR3 comprises 14 residues. Trimming cost V 5 bases and J 0 bases, with 8 bases left between them. CDR1 and CDR2 (germline): SGHTA, FQGTGA. The CDR3 is CASSPGGSNQPQHF. In nucleotides, the CDR3 is TGTGCCAGCAGCCCTGGCGGTAGCAATCAGCCCCAGCATTTT.

This clone was seen a single time. J is TRBJ2-2 and V is TRBV25-1, with D tentatively TRBD2 (6 bases). The CDR3 spans 16 residues. Germline V CDR1 and CDR2: MGHDK, SYGVNS. Trimming took off 7 bases at V and 9 bases at J, with 24 bases between the two ends. The CDR3 nucleotides are TGTGCCAGCACCGCCCGTGGGTCCGTGGGGGGAAGGGAGCTGTTTTTT. Translating gives CASTARGSVGGRELFF. The variable domain in full, with the rest retrieved from reference TRBV25-1 and TRBJ2-2, is EADIYQTPRYLVIGTGKKITLECSQTMGHDKMYWYQQDPGMELHLIHYSYGVNSTEKGDLSSESTVSRIRTEHFPLTLESARPSHTSQYLCASTARGSVGGRELFFGEGSRLTVL.

The chain links TRBV28 to TRBJ2-2; D is perhaps TRBD1 (6 bases). The CDR3 is 16 amino acids. Per the germline V gene, CDR1 is MDHEN and CDR2 is SYDVKM. V lost 5 bases to trimming and J lost 5 bases, with 18 bases between them. DNA for the CDR3: TGTGCCAGCAGTGTATCCGGGACACCGGGAACCGGGGAGCTGTTTTTT. Its translation: CASSVSGTPGTGELFF.

The chain is built from TRBV19 and TRBJ1-2; D not resolved. Deletions cut 4 bases from V and 2 bases from J, with 14 bases between. Per germline, CDR1 LNHDA and CDR2 SQIVND (reference sequence). This CDR3 has 15 residues. The CDR3 is CASSTLGINNYGYTF. DNA of the CDR3: TGTGCCAGTAGTACCCTAGGAATCAACAACTATGGCTACACCTTC.

This clone was counted a single time. V and J are TRBV18 and TRBJ2-7; TRBD1 matches at 8 bases. V trimming: 3 bases; J trimming: 1 base; junction bases outside the gene matches: 8. CDR3 length: 16 residues. CDR1 is KGHSH, CDR2 LQKENI, per germline. The CDR3 region is CASSPIYTGGSYEQYF. CDR3 coding DNA: TGTGCCAGCTCACCGATCTACACAGGGGGATCCTACGAGCAGTACTTC.

The rearrangement joins TRBV5-4 to TRBJ2-1; 8 nucleotides align to TRBD2. The CDR3 has 16 amino acids. Per the germline V gene, CDR1 is SGHNT and CDR2 is YYREEE (reference sequence). After removal of 0 bases from V and 9 bases from J, the junction contained 11 bases not matched to a gene. The CDR3 coding sequence is TGTGCCAGCAGCTTGGTGCCCTATTTGAGCGGGGGTGAGCAGTTCTTC. It specifies CASSLVPYLSGGEQFF.

This rearrangement joins TRBV7-8 to TRBJ2-7, with D uncertain. The CDR3 is 15 amino acids. Trimming removed 5 bases at V and 1 base at J, with 15 bases between. Looked up from germline, CDR1 is SGHVS and CDR2 is FQNEAQ. The CDR3 sequence is CASSPVGGESYEQYF. The CDR3 coding sequence is TGTGCCAGCAGCCCCGTGGGCGGAGAATCCTACGAGCAGTACTTC.

This clone was counted only a few times. V usage is TRBV10-3 and J usage is TRBJ1-1; D not resolved. Looked up from germline, CDR1 is ENHRY and CDR2 is SYGVKD. V lost 5 bases, J lost 0 bases, and 7 bases lay in between. This CDR3 comprises 13 residues. CDR3 nucleotides: TGTGCCATCAGTTCAGGTTTGAACACTGAAGCTTTCTTT. As protein: CAISSGLNTEAFF.

V usage is TRBV5-1 and J usage is TRBJ1-3; D might be TRBD1 (5 bases). The CDR3 is 17 amino acids. Germline assignment: CDR1 SGHRS and CDR2 YFSETQ. Between the trimmed V and J ends, which lost 1 base and 0 bases, there was a span of 14 bases. CDR3 sequence reads: CASSLMTVGSSGNTIYF. CDR3 nucleotide sequence: TGCGCCAGCAGCTTGATGACAGTTGGGAGCTCTGGAAACACCATATATTTT.

V usage is TRBV5-1 and J usage is TRBJ2-1, with D possibly being TRBD2 (5 bases). The CDR3 is 16 residues long. Germline lookup yields CDR1 SGHRS and CDR2 YFSETQ. V shed 4 bases and J shed 0 bases, with 14 bases lying between them. Here the CDR3 DNA reads TGCGCCAGCAGCCCAGGCTCGGGATTCTCCTACAATGAGCAGTTCTTC. It encodes CASSPGSGFSYNEQFF.

The chain links TRBV7-6 to TRBJ1-5, with unresolved D. CDR3 length equals 14 residues. Germline loops: CDR1 SGHVS, CDR2 FNYEAQ. V was pared by 1 base and J by 7 bases, with 11 bases between. CDR3: CASSLVPVDQPQHF. The CDR3 DNA is TGTGCCAGCAGCTTAGTTCCGGTTGACCAGCCCCAGCATTTT.

The chain combines TRBV9 with TRBJ1-5, with D uncertain. There are 14 residues in the CDR3. Between the trimmed V and J ends, which lost 0 bases and 7 bases, there was a span of 11 bases. Germline V lookup: CDR1 SGDLS, CDR2 YYNGEE. The CDR3 sequence: CASSVGLGRQPQHF. Here the CDR3 DNA reads TGTGCCAGCAGCGTAGGACTGGGGAGGCAGCCCCAGCATTTT.

The chain combines TRBV6-5 with TRBJ1-1, with D unresolved. V was trimmed by 0 bases and J by 5 bases, leaving 13 bases between them. The CDR3 runs to 15 residues. Germline V lookup: CDR1 MNHEY, CDR2 SVGAGI. CDR3 loop: CASSYSGVGGTEAFF. The CDR3 DNA is TGTGCCAGCAGTTACTCTGGGGTAGGTGGAACTGAAGCTTTCTTT.

The genes are TRBV4-1 and TRBJ1-2, with a possible D match to TRBD1 (6 bases). This CDR3 spans 16 amino acids. Deletions cut 2 bases from V and 5 bases from J, with 18 bases between. Looked up from germline, CDR1 is MGHRA and CDR2 is YSYEKL. The CDR3 DNA reads TGCGCCAGCAGCCAACCTACCAGGGGCCCATCTTATGGCTACACCTTC. Its protein is CASSQPTRGPSYGYTF.

V is TRBV5-1 and J is TRBJ1-2; no definite D call. Germline assignment: CDR1 SGHRS and CDR2 YFSETQ. The CDR3 has 14 residues. The ends were cut back, 0 bases at V and 3 bases at J, with 9 bases in the middle. CDR3 sequence (DNA): TGCGCCAGCAGCTTGGAAGCAGTCGACTATGGCTACACCTTC. Its protein product is CASSLEAVDYGYTF.

V is TRBV10-3 and J is TRBJ2-5; TRBD2 matches 7 bases. The CDR3 covers 14 residues. The ends lost 4 bases at V and 3 bases at J; junction bases unmatched: 5. Germline CDR1 ENHRY, CDR2 SYGVKD. The CDR3 here is CAISAAGAEETQYF. The DNA of the CDR3 is TGTGCCATCAGTGCGGCGGGAGCGGAAGAGACCCAGTACTTC.

The genes are TRBV18 and TRBJ2-5, with D perhaps TRBD1 (5 bases). The CDR3 length is 13 residues. The germline V and J ends were trimmed by 3 bases and 2 bases, with 7 bases remaining between them. CDR1 and CDR2 from the germline V gene are KGHSH and LQKENI. CDR3 bases: TGTGCCAGCTCACCTTACAGGCAAGAGACCCAGTACTTC. Protein product: CASSPYRQETQYF.

The V and J genes are TRBV5-1 and TRBJ2-5; 12 bases fit TRBD2. V gave up 4 bases and J gave up 2 bases; unmatched junction bases: 6. The CDR3 extends over 16 amino acids. Germline CDR1 SGHRS, CDR2 YFSETQ. The CDR3 sequence: CASSRGLAGKQETQYF. CDR3 in DNA: TGCGCCAGCAGCCGCGGACTAGCGGGGAAGCAAGAGACCCAGTACTTC.

This clone was picked up one time. The CDR3 DNA sequence: TGCGCCAGCAGCCAAGATTGGGGGAGAGAGACCCAGTACTTC. Protein: CASSQDWGRETQYF. This chain links TRBV4-3 with TRBJ2-5; D tentatively fits TRBD1 or TRBD2 (5 bases each). The V gene's germline CDR1 is LGHNA and CDR2 YSLEER. Trimming took off 0 bases at V and 4 bases at J, with 9 bases between the two ends. The CDR3 spans 14 residues.

The table lists this clone with a few counts. Distinct nucleotide sequences in the sample also encode this CDR3. V is TRBV18 and J is TRBJ2-7; D not certain. Trimming stripped 2 bases from V and 4 bases from J, with 3 bases between. From germline, CDR1 is KGHSH and CDR2 LQKENI. This CDR3 region has 11 residues. CDR3 loop: CASSPGYEQYF. Here the CDR3 DNA reads TGTGCCAGCTCACCAGGTTACGAGCAGTACTTC. The full variable domain, completed using reference TRBV18 and TRBJ2-7, is NAGVMQNPRHLVRRRGQEARLRCSPMKGHSHVYWYRQLPEEGLKFMVYLQKENIIDESGMPKERFSAEFPKEGPSILRIQQVVRGDSAAYFCASSPGYEQYFGPGTRLTVT.

V is TRBV4-3 and J is TRBJ2-5, with 7 bases matching TRBD1. The length of the CDR3 is 15 residues. Trimming cost V 6 bases and J 3 bases; bases outside gene matches: 10. CDR1 and CDR2 from the germline V gene are LGHNA and YSLEER. The CDR3 sequence is CASSIMFDREETQYF. Written as DNA, the CDR3 is TGCGCCAGCAGTATTATGTTTGACAGGGAAGAGACCCAGTACTTC.

The V gene is TRBV5-6, the J gene TRBJ2-1; D is possibly TRBD2 (7 bases). The germline V and J ends were trimmed by 4 bases and 2 bases, with 13 bases remaining between them. There are 15 residues in the CDR3. CDR1 is SGHDT, CDR2 YYEEEE, per germline. CDR3 region: CASSTRGGAYNEQFF. The CDR3 coding sequence is TGTGCCAGCAGCACTAGGGGGGGCGCCTACAATGAGCAGTTCTTC.

This clone was seen a handful of times. The V call is TRBV5-1, the J call TRBJ1-5; D gene uncertain. V lost 0 bases, J lost 6 bases, and 7 bases lay in between. This CDR3 has 13 amino acids. CDR1 is SGHRS, CDR2 YFSETQ, per germline. The CDR3 nucleotides are TGCGCCAGCAGCTTGGGGCCCTCTCAGCCCCAGCATTTT. Its translation is CASSLGPSQPQHF.

This chain links TRBV6-5 with TRBJ1-1; D gene uncertain. The germline V gene encodes CDR1 MNHEY and CDR2 SVGAGI. CDR3 length equals 13 residues. V lost 4 bases and J 0 bases, leaving 6 bases between the germline ends. CDR3 nucleotides: TGTGCCAGCAGTTTTGGCCTGAACACTGAAGCTTTCTTT. Translated, it gives CASSFGLNTEAFF.